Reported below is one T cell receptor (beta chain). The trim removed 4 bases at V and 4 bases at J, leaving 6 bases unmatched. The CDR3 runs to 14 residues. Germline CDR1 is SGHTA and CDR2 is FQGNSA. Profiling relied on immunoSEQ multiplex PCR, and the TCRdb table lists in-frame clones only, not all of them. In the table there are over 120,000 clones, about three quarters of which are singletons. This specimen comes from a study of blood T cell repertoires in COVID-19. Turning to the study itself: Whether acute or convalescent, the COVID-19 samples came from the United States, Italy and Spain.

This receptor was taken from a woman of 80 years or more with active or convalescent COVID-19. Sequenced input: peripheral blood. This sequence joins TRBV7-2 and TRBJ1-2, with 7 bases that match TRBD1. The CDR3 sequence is CASSSYRDSYGYTF. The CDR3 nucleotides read TGTGCCAGCAGCTCCTACCGGGACAGCTATGGCTACACCTTC.